The 30 T cell receptor beta chains below were found in one sample sequenced in a study of blood T cell repertoires in COVID-19. Repertoires were generated with immunoSEQ multiplex PCR, while TCRdb's copy carries only in-frame clones and drops some. The top ten hold 1.9% of the sample, which has approximately 360,000 clones, more than 75% seen once. The sample taken for sequencing was PBMCs or T cells enriched from blood (not recorded which). These receptors were taken from a man aged 35-49 years in a cohort exposed to, infected with or recovered from COVID-19 (not recorded which).

V and J are TRBV10-2 and TRBJ1-3; 9 bases are a match to TRBD1. The ends lost 3 bases at V and 8 bases at J; junction bases unmatched: 5. From germline, CDR1 is WSHSY and CDR2 SAAADI. The CDR3 sequence is 14 residues long. In DNA, the CDR3 is TGCGCCAGCAGTGATACAGGGGGCACGGACACCATATATTTT. Protein sequence: CASSDTGGTDTIYF.

The chain carries TRBV18 and TRBJ1-1; the D is unclear. With 0 bases removed from V and 1 base from J, the gap between germline ends came to 12 bases. The germline CDR1 and CDR2 sequences are KGHSH and LQKENI. The CDR3 has 16 amino acids. CDR3 in amino acids: CASSPPPRLGNTEAFF. The CDR3 DNA reads as TGTGCCAGCTCACCACCTCCCCGACTCGGGAACACTGAAGCTTTCTTT. The whole variable domain, remainder taken from reference TRBV18 and TRBJ1-1, is NAGVMQNPRHLVRRRGQEARLRCSPMKGHSHVYWYRQLPEEGLKFMVYLQKENIIDESGMPKERFSAEFPKEGPSILRIQQVVRGDSAAYFCASSPPPRLGNTEAFFGQGTRLTVV.

The V and J genes are TRBV4-1 and TRBJ1-1; D remains unclear. V lost 1 base and J 0 bases, leaving 9 bases between the germline ends. The germline V gene has CDR1 MGHRA and CDR2 YSYEKL. This CDR3 is built from 15 residues. The CDR3 spells CASSQVSGVNTEAFF. CDR3 bases: TGCGCCAGCAGCCAAGTGTCCGGGGTGAACACTGAAGCTTTCTTT.

This chain joins TRBV7-9 and TRBJ2-1; D possibly corresponds to TRBD2 (5 bases). The CDR3 sequence is 13 residues long. V was clipped by 5 bases and J by 7 bases, with 12 bases between them. Germline V lookup: CDR1 SEHNR, CDR2 FQNEAQ (reference sequence). The CDR3 loop reads CASSPLRGNEQFF. The CDR3 coding sequence is TGTGCCAGCAGCCCCCTTCGGGGTAATGAGCAGTTCTTC.

In regard to this clone: This same CDR3 is encoded by further DNA sequences in the sample. The chain is built from TRBV19 and TRBJ1-5, with D maybe TRBD1 (5 bases). The length of the CDR3 is 15 residues. V lost 4 bases, J lost 0 bases, and 10 bases lay in between. The V gene's germline CDR1 is LNHDA and CDR2 SQIVND (reference sequence). The DNA of the CDR3 is TGTGCCAGTAGTAAGACAGTGTATAGCAATCAGCCCCAGCATTTT. Translation: CASSKTVYSNQPQHF.

CDR3 sequence: CASSPSGRLAGTDTQYF. The CDR3 region has the DNA TGTGCCAGCTCACCCAGCGGGAGATTAGCAGGGACAGATACGCAGTATTTT. The chain joins TRBV18 to TRBJ2-3; 8 bases fit TRBD2. Germline assignment: CDR1 KGHSH and CDR2 LQKENI. The CDR3 is 17 amino acids. With 3 bases clipped from V and 3 bases from J, the junction kept 11 bases outside the gene matches.

This rearrangement joins TRBV15 to TRBJ2-1; 9 bases map to TRBD2. The V and J ends lost 2 bases and 8 bases, in that order; junction bases with no gene match: 7. CDR1 and CDR2 (germline): LNHNV, YYDKDF (reference sequence). The CDR3 has 15 residues. The CDR3 coding sequence is TGTGCCACCAGCAGAAATAGCGGGAGTTGGGATGAGCAGTTCTTC. Translated, it gives CATSRNSGSWDEQFF.

The chain is built from TRBV7-2 and TRBJ2-1; 11 bases align to TRBD2. V lost 5 bases, J lost 8 bases, and 5 bases stayed unmatched. The CDR3 totals 14 residues. In germline, CDR1 is SGHTA, CDR2 FQGNSA. The CDR3 is CASSRTSGFYEQFF. The CDR3 DNA follows: TGTGCCAGCAGCCGGACTAGCGGGTTCTATGAGCAGTTCTTC.

The rearrangement links TRBV27 to TRBJ1-2, with 12 bases fitting TRBD1. J gave up 8 bases and V 3 bases, and 7 bases lay outside the gene matches. The CDR3 length is 15 residues. CDR1 MNHEY and CDR2 SMNVEV come from the germline V gene (reference sequence). The CDR3 region has the DNA TGTGCCAGCAGTTTTCATCCGGGACAGGGGGCCGGCTACACCTTC. Its translation is CASSFHPGQGAGYTF.

The chain joins TRBV4-2 to TRBJ1-5; a possible D gene is TRBD1 (5 bases). The CDR3 totals 17 residues. Per germline, CDR1 LGHNA and CDR2 YNFKEQ. Trimming removed 0 bases at V and 0 bases at J, with 12 bases between. CDR3 coding DNA: TGTGCCAGCAGCCAAGATCCCCCCGGACATAGCAATCAGCCCCAGCATTTT. Translated, it gives CASSQDPPGHSNQPQHF.

CDR3 region: CASSLGGGNQPQHF. CDR3 nucleotides: TGTGCCAGCTCCCTGGGCGGGGGCAATCAGCCCCAGCATTTT. This rearrangement joins TRBV18 to TRBJ1-5; D unresolved. Germline lookup yields CDR1 KGHSH and CDR2 LQKENI. The CDR3 extends over 14 amino acids. The V gene lost 6 bases and the J gene lost 2 bases, with 11 bases spanning the gap. Variable domain in full (rest from reference TRBV18 and TRBJ1-5): NAGVMQNPRHLVRRRGQEARLRCSPMKGHSHVYWYRQLPEEGLKFMVYLQKENIIDESGMPKERFSAEFPKEGPSILRIQQVVRGDSAAYFCASSLGGGNQPQHFGDGTRLSIL.

This clone was counted once. The chain recombines TRBV19 with TRBJ2-7; TRBD2 matches at 13 bases. This CDR3 is 16 amino acids long. Germline lookup yields CDR1 LNHDA and CDR2 SQIVND (reference sequence). V was pared by 5 bases and J by 7 bases, with 11 bases of the junction left unmatched. The chain's CDR3 is CASSVQSGLAGKEQYF. The CDR3 DNA reads as TGTGCCAGTAGTGTCCAATCGGGACTAGCGGGGAAGGAGCAGTACTTC.

This sequence joins TRBV27 and TRBJ1-2, with TRBD1 matching over 9 bases. The V gene end was trimmed by 2 bases and the J gene end by 4 bases; junction bases not matched to a gene: 2. CDR1 is MNHEY and CDR2 is SMNVEV in the germline V gene (reference sequence). CDR3 size: 14 residues. CDR3 sequence (DNA): TGTGCCAGCAGTTTAGGGACAGGGTTCTATGGCTACACCTTC. This encodes CASSLGTGFYGYTF.

The chain links TRBV5-1 to TRBJ1-2; D unclear. The CDR3 length is 14 residues. Germline V lookup: CDR1 SGHRS, CDR2 YFSETQ. V lost 0 bases, J lost 1 base, and 7 bases lay in between. CDR3 nucleotide sequence: TGCGCCAGCAGCTTGGCGGCGGTTAACTATGGCTACACCTTC. Its protein product is CASSLAAVNYGYTF. The full variable domain, its missing parts supplied by reference TRBV5-1 and TRBJ1-2, is KAGVTQTPRYLIKTRGQQVTLSCSPISGHRSVSWYQQTPGQGLQFLFEYFSETQRNKGNFPGRFSGRQFSNSRSEMNVSTLELGDSALYLCASSLAAVNYGYTFGSGTRLTVV.

The V call is TRBV29-1, the J call TRBJ1-2; D not certain. The CDR3 extends over 13 amino acids. Germline V gives CDR1 SQVTM, CDR2 ANQGSEA. Trimming cost V 7 bases and J 2 bases, with 14 bases left between them. CDR3 amino acids: CSATRGANYGYTF. The CDR3 DNA is TGCAGCGCCACCCGGGGAGCAAACTATGGCTACACCTTC.

This clone appeared a single time. V gene TRBV2 combines with J gene TRBJ2-2; TRBD1 might be the D (6 bases). The germline V gene has CDR1 SNHLY and CDR2 FYNNEI. The CDR3 consists of 16 residues. V shed 2 bases and J shed 7 bases, with 17 bases lying between them. The CDR3 reads CASSEWQQWTVGELFF. Written as DNA, the CDR3 is TGTGCCAGCAGTGAATGGCAGCAGTGGACAGTCGGGGAGCTGTTTTTT.

V gene TRBV6-6 combines with J gene TRBJ1-1; D is uncertain. Germline CDR1 is MNHNY and CDR2 is SVGAGI (reference sequence). V was pared by 9 bases and J by 0 bases, with 14 bases between. CDR3 length: 14 residues. The CDR3 loop is CASHSPEMNTEAFF. The CDR3 DNA follows: TGTGCCAGTCACAGTCCGGAAATGAACACTGAAGCTTTCTTT.

V gene TRBV3-1 (or the pseudogene TRBV3-2) combines with J gene TRBJ1-6; D perhaps matches TRBD1 (5 bases). The germline CDR1 and CDR2 sequences are LGHDT and YNNKEL (reference sequence). V shed 6 bases and J shed 7 bases, with 16 bases lying between them. The CDR3 covers 15 residues. The CDR3 DNA reads TGTGCCAGCAGTCGACAGCCCGTAGGGAATTCACCCCTCCACTTT. This codes for CASSRQPVGNSPLHF.

The chain joins TRBV30 to TRBJ1-2; TRBD1 matches at 12 bases. The CDR3 is 16 residues long. The germline V gene encodes CDR1 GTSNPN and CDR2 SVGIG (reference sequence). Trimming removed 3 bases from V and 1 base from J; junction bases left unmatched: 6. The CDR3 DNA sequence: TGTGCCTGGAGGGGACAGGGGGCCGAATTTAACTATGGCTACACCTTC. Translating gives CAWRGQGAEFNYGYTF.

This chain connects TRBV30 to TRBJ1-5; TRBD1 agrees at 8 bases. Germline assignment: CDR1 GTSNPN and CDR2 SVGIG (reference sequence). Trimming removed 0 bases from V and 5 bases from J; junction bases left unmatched: 9. This CDR3 comprises 16 residues. The CDR3 coding sequence is TGTGCCTGGAGTGTCAGGCGGACAGGGATGGATCAGCCCCAGCATTTT. Its translation: CAWSVRRTGMDQPQHF.

The chain has TRBV28 and TRBJ1-3; perhaps TRBD1 as D (6 bases). The V and J ends lost 1 base and 7 bases respectively, with 8 bases between them. CDR1 is MDHEN, CDR2 SYDVKM, per germline. The CDR3 is made up of 13 amino acids. This CDR3 reads CASSLSQGNTIYF. The DNA for the CDR3 is TGTGCCAGCAGTTTATCACAGGGTAACACCATATATTTT. The full variable domain, with the rest looked up from reference TRBV28 and TRBJ1-3, is DVKVTQSSRYLVKRTGEKVFLECVQDMDHENMFWYRQDPGLGLRLIYFSYDVKMKEKGDIPEGYSVSREKKERFSLILESASTNQTSMYLCASSLSQGNTIYFGEGSWLTVV.

V and J are TRBV6-5 and TRBJ2-7; 12 bases are a match to TRBD2. The germline CDR1 and CDR2 sequences are MNHEY and SVGAGI. The CDR3 spans 14 residues. V trimming: 8 bases; J trimming: 6 bases; junction bases outside the gene matches: 8. CDR3 in amino acids: CASGQTSGSSEQYF. The CDR3 nucleotides read TGTGCCAGCGGGCAGACTAGCGGGAGTTCCGAGCAGTACTTC.

This chain links TRBV7-9 with TRBJ1-1, with 7 bases matching TRBD1. With V trimmed by 2 bases and J by 4 bases, 4 bases remained unmatched. The CDR3 covers 14 residues. Per germline, CDR1 SEHNR and CDR2 FQNEAQ (reference sequence). The CDR3 DNA reads TGTGCCAGCAGCTTATTACAGGGGAGCACTGAAGCTTTCTTT. It codes for CASSLLQGSTEAFF. The whole variable domain, remainder taken from reference TRBV7-9 and TRBJ1-1, is DTGVSQNPRHKITKRGQNVTFRCDPISEHNRLYWYRQTLGQGPEFLTYFQNEAQLEKSRLLSDRFSAERPKGSFSTLEIQRTEQGDSAMYLCASSLLQGSTEAFFGQGTRLTVV.

The chain employs TRBV10-1 and TRBJ2-3, with 8 bases matching TRBD1. V trimming: 6 bases; J trimming: 4 bases; junction bases outside the gene matches: 9. CDR3 size: 15 residues. Per germline, CDR1 WNHNN and CDR2 SYGVQD (reference sequence). The CDR3 DNA reads TGCGCCAGCAGGCCCGGGACAGGCTTGTCAGATACGCAGTATTTT. Translation: CASRPGTGLSDTQYF.

This clone was picked up a small number of times. The V gene is TRBV5-1, the J gene TRBJ1-1, with D maybe TRBD1 (6 bases). There are 16 residues in the CDR3. Germline V gene sequence: CDR1 SGHRS, CDR2 YFSETQ. Trimming took off 4 bases at V and 1 base at J, with 17 bases between the two ends. The CDR3 spells CASSQKPGTPNTEAFF. The CDR3 DNA is TGCGCCAGCAGCCAAAAACCCGGGACACCGAACACTGAAGCTTTCTTT.

The rearrangement links TRBV10-3 to TRBJ2-7; possible D gene TRBD2, 5 bases. The CDR3 has 15 residues. The V end was cut by 3 bases, the J end by 2 bases, with 14 bases between. The germline CDR1 and CDR2 sequences are ENHRY and SYGVKD. The CDR3: CAISESLAVTYEQYF. In DNA form, the CDR3 reads TGTGCCATCAGTGAAAGCCTAGCTGTGACCTACGAGCAGTACTTC.

This clone was observed once. The chain uses TRBV15 and TRBJ2-5; D is undetermined. The CDR3 sequence is 12 residues long. The V and J ends lost 5 bases and 4 bases respectively, with 8 bases between them. The germline gives CDR1 LNHNV, CDR2 YYDKDF (reference sequence). DNA for the CDR3: TGTGCCACCAGCCCCGGCGGAGAGACCCAGTACTTC. Its translation is CATSPGGETQYF.

The chain has TRBV6-5 and TRBJ1-3; D possibly corresponds to TRBD1 (6 bases). Germline V gene sequence: CDR1 MNHEY, CDR2 SVGAGI. The V end lost 6 bases, the J end lost 0 bases, and 12 bases lay between the germline ends. CDR3 length: 15 amino acids. The CDR3 nucleotides read TGTGCCAGCAGGACAGGTACCGACTCTGGAAACACCATATATTTT. Translated: CASRTGTDSGNTIYF.

V and J are TRBV3-1 (or the pseudogene TRBV3-2) and TRBJ1-6, with 7 nucleotides matching TRBD1. V lost 3 bases and J lost 7; bases outside the gene matches: 3. The CDR3 extends over 14 amino acids. Looked up from germline, CDR1 is LGHDT and CDR2 is YNNKEL (reference sequence). The DNA for the CDR3 is TGTGCCAGCAGCCACGGGACAGAAAATTCACCCCTCCACTTT. It translates to CASSHGTENSPLHF.

The V gene is TRBV5-1, the J gene TRBJ1-1, with D possibly being TRBD1 (5 bases). Germline V gives CDR1 SGHRS, CDR2 YFSETQ. V gave up 5 bases and J gave up 1 base, with 12 bases separating them. This CDR3 is built from 14 residues. The CDR3 region is CASRVTDRNTEAFF. CDR3 bases: TGCGCCAGCAGGGTGACAGACAGGAACACTGAAGCTTTCTTT.